The 21 T cell receptor beta chains below were found in one sample sequenced in a study of identical twins. TCRdb reprocessed the 5' RACE reads via MiXCR and lists one record per CDR3 protein. The sample has 1.5 million to 2 million distinct CDR3 sequences; less than 35% are singletons. Sequenced material: cord blood. These receptors all come from a newborn girl in good health.

The count of this clonotype is one. V and J are TRBV12-3 or TRBV12-4 and TRBJ2-5; 8 nucleotides line up with TRBD1. This CDR3 has 15 amino acids. Trimming cost V 6 bases and J 11 bases; bases outside gene matches: 17. In DNA form, the CDR3 reads TGTGCCAGCAGCCGGACAGGGAGAACATACAATGAGCAGTACTTC. It is translated as CASSRTGRTYNEQYF.

V usage is TRBV21-1 and J usage is TRBJ1-2; the table's D gene call, TRBD1, was not cross checked with the DNA. TRBV21-1 is recorded as a pseudogene. This CDR3 has 14 residues. CDR3 DNA: TGTGCCAGCAGCAAGAATGACAGGGAGGACGGCTACACCTTC. Translating gives CASSKNDREDGYTF.

This rearrangement joins TRBV7-9 to TRBJ2-5; D is possibly TRBD2 (5 bases). Germline V CDR1 and CDR2: SEHNR, FQNEAQ (reference sequence). Trimming stripped 1 base from V and 1 base from J, with 10 bases between. This CDR3 comprises 15 residues. In nucleotides, the CDR3 is TGTGCCAGCAGCTTAGGGCGGGTATCCCAAGAGACCCAGTACTTC. It translates to CASSLGRVSQETQYF.

Note on this clonotype: Its ends do not fully match the called genes, so a read error is possible. The V gene is TRBV4-1, the J gene TRBJ2-3; the D gene is possibly TRBD2 (5 bases). The CDR3 has 16 residues. Germline V gene sequence: CDR1 MGHRA, CDR2 YSYEKL. In nucleotides, the CDR3 is TGCGCCAGCAGCCATGTTGTGCTTTCTAGCACAGATGCGCAGTATTTT. Amino acids: CASSHVVLSSTDAQYF.

The rearrangement uses TRBV7-4 and TRBJ2-3, with a possible D match to TRBD2 (6 bases). The germline gives CDR1 SGHVT, CDR2 SQSDAQ. This CDR3 spans 16 amino acids. Trimming left V 3 bases short and J 0 bases short, with 13 bases between. CDR3 DNA: TGTGCCAGCAGCTTCTGTAGCGGACCTAGCACAGATACGCAGTATTTT. Protein sequence: CASSFCSGPSTDTQYF. Looking up the rest from reference TRBV7-4 and TRBJ2-3 gives the full variable domain: GAGVSQSPRYKVAKRGRDVALRCDSISGHVTLYWYRQTLGQGSEVLTYSQSDAQRDKSGRPSGRFSAERPERSVSTLKIQRTEQGDSAVYLCASSFCSGPSTDTQYFGPGTRLTVL.

This clonotype was seen a few times. This chain links TRBV6-1 with TRBJ1-6; no reliable D call. Trimming removed 2 bases at V and 7 bases at J, with 9 bases between. The CDR3 runs 14 residues. Germline CDR1 is MNHNS and CDR2 is SASEGT. The CDR3 region has the DNA TGTGCCAGCAGTGAATGGGCAGAGAATTCACCCCTCCACTTT. This sequence encodes CASSEWAENSPLHF.

This clonotype was seen only a few times. CDR3: CAPDTNTGELFF. The CDR3 DNA reads as TGTGCCCCGGACACGAACACCGGGGAGCTGTTTTTT. The chain recombines TRBV21-1 with TRBJ2-2; the D call TRBD1 from the table was never checked on the DNA. TRBV21-1 is termed a pseudogene. This CDR3 has 12 amino acids.

This clonotype was counted a few times. The V call is TRBV4-1, the J call TRBJ2-7; TRBD2 aligns across 12 bases. Germline V gives CDR1 MGHRA, CDR2 YSYEKL. The CDR3 consists of 19 residues. The junction had 14 bases not matched to a gene; V was cut back by 1 base and J by 4 bases. The CDR3 spells CASSQVWSSGRAIPYEQYF. The CDR3 bases are TGCGCCAGCAGCCAAGTGTGGTCTAGCGGGAGGGCCATCCCTTACGAGCAGTACTTC.

The chain uses TRBV20-1 and TRBJ2-5; D gene unclear. From germline, CDR1 is DFQATT and CDR2 SNEGSKA (reference sequence). The CDR3 spans 15 residues. Trimming took 2 bases from V and 0 from J, leaving 13 bases between them. CDR3 loop: CSARPPRLYQETQYF. As DNA, the CDR3 is TGCAGTGCTAGACCCCCTCGATTGTACCAAGAGACCCAGTACTTC.

The rearrangement links TRBV2 to TRBJ2-3; D not certain. The CDR3 consists of 15 residues. The germline CDR1 and CDR2 sequences are SNHLY and FYNNEI. V was clipped by 4 bases and J by 2 bases, with 13 bases between them. Here the CDR3 reads CASSVKPSFTDTQYF. The DNA of the CDR3 is TGTGCCAGCAGTGTCAAACCCTCCTTCACAGATACGCAGTATTTT.

This clonotype was seen repeatedly, ten times or more. One end of the junction is discordant with germline, which a read error may explain. The genes are TRBV5-1 and TRBJ2-7; D may correspond to TRBD1 or TRBD2 (5 bases each). This CDR3 contains 12 residues. Germline lookup yields CDR1 SGHRS and CDR2 YFSETQ. In DNA, the CDR3 is TGTGCCAGCCGGGACCCCTCCTACGAGCAGTACTTC. Protein sequence: CASRDPSYEQYF.

The J gene is TRBJ2-7, the V gene TRBV27; D may match TRBD1 or TRBD2 (5 bases each). Trimming shortened V by 4 bases and J by 5 bases, and 12 bases separated the two germline ends. Germline V gene sequence: CDR1 MNHEY, CDR2 SMNVEV (reference sequence). CDR3 length: 13 amino acids. CDR3 region: CASSSLGTDEQYF. DNA for the CDR3: TGTGCCAGCAGTTCCCTGGGGACCGACGAGCAGTACTTC.

V usage is TRBV20-1 and J usage is TRBJ2-7; D call uncertain. This CDR3 has 13 amino acids. V dropped 3 bases and J dropped 1 base, with 10 bases sitting between them. Germline CDR1 reads DFQATT; CDR2 reads SNEGSKA (reference sequence). CDR3 region: CSASPPQSYEQYF. In DNA, the CDR3 is TGCAGTGCTAGCCCTCCCCAGTCCTACGAGCAGTACTTC.

The chain combines TRBV3-1 with TRBJ2-5; no firm D call. V lost 3 bases and J lost 6, with 11 bases in between. CDR3 size: 13 residues. Germline V gives CDR1 LGHDT, CDR2 YNNKEL (reference sequence). The CDR3 loop reads CASSQDPTKTQYF. The CDR3, as DNA: TGTGCCAGCAGCCAGGATCCGACGAAGACCCAGTACTTC.

The rearrangement links TRBV7-9 to TRBJ1-1; D uncertain. Per the germline V gene, CDR1 is SEHNR and CDR2 is FQNEAQ (reference sequence). The CDR3 extends over 14 amino acids. V lost 4 bases and J lost 5, with 14 bases in between. CDR3 amino acids: CASSSLARITEAFF. The DNA for the CDR3 is TGTGCCAGCAGCTCCTTAGCCAGGATTACTGAAGCTTTCTTT.

This clonotype occurred a few times. V usage is TRBV12-3 or TRBV12-4 and J usage is TRBJ2-4; 10 nucleotides agree with TRBD2. Trimming took 6 bases from V and 1 from J; bases not matched to a gene: 12. There are 18 residues in the CDR3. CDR3 protein: CASRAGTSVRVAKNIQYF. The CDR3 nucleotides read TGTGCCAGCAGGGCCGGGACTAGCGTCCGTGTCGCCAAAAACATTCAGTACTTC.

This clonotype was detected only a few times. The V gene is TRBV28, the J gene TRBJ2-3; 8 bases line up with TRBD2. There are 17 residues in the CDR3. V dropped 5 bases and J dropped 0; count of bases not matched to a gene: 10. Germline V lookup: CDR1 MDHEN, CDR2 SYDVKM. The CDR3 region is CASSLSLLAASTDTQYF. CDR3 sequence (DNA): TGTGCCAGCAGTCTCTCCCTACTAGCGGCTAGCACAGATACGCAGTATTTT.

This clonotype was seen a handful of times. The chain uses TRBV2 and TRBJ2-2; D is undetermined. Germline V CDR1 and CDR2: SNHLY, FYNNEI. Trimming shortened V by 3 bases and J by 7 bases, and 3 bases separated the two germline ends. The CDR3 is 11 amino acids. CDR3 nucleotides: TGTGCCAGCAGTGATTTCGGGGAGCTGTTTTTT. It is translated as CASSDFGELFF. Filled out from reference TRBV2 and TRBJ2-2, the complete variable domain reads EPEVTQTPSHQVTQMGQEVILRCVPISNHLYFYWYRQILGQKVEFLVSFYNNEISEKSEIFDDQFSVERPDGSNFTLKIRSTKLEDSAMYFCASSDFGELFFGEGSRLTVL.

The V gene is TRBV24-1, the J gene TRBJ1-4; 8 nucleotides line up with TRBD1. The V and J ends lost 7 bases and 7 bases, in that order; junction bases with no gene match: 1. This CDR3 region has 12 residues. Germline CDR1 and CDR2: KGHDR and SFDVKD. CDR3 region: CATRTGAEKLFF. CDR3 in DNA: TGTGCCACCAGGACAGGGGCTGAAAAACTGTTTTTT.

This chain uses TRBV4-1 with TRBJ1-1; the D is unclear. The CDR3 runs to 14 residues. CDR1 MGHRA and CDR2 YSYEKL come from the germline V gene. Trimming took off 4 bases at V and 2 bases at J, with 11 bases between the two ends. CDR3 bases: TGCGCCAGCAGCCCCCGGCAGATTAACACTGAAGCTTTCTTT. Amino acids: CASSPRQINTEAFF.

The J gene is TRBJ2-5, the V gene TRBV28, with 7 bases aligning to TRBD1. CDR3 length equals 14 residues. V lost 5 bases and J lost 11; bases outside the gene matches: 14. Germline loops: CDR1 MDHEN, CDR2 SYDVKM. The CDR3 is CASSPYRGTEEQYF. The CDR3 nucleotides are TGTGCCAGCAGTCCGTATAGGGGGACAGAGGAGCAGTACTTC.